The rows below give T cell receptor beta chains drawn from one sample of a study of blood T cell repertoires in COVID-19. TCRdb's table, derived via immunoSEQ multiplex PCR, lists solely in-frame clones and lacks some. The sample consists of 290,000 or so clones, 90% of them appearing once. Sequenced material: PBMCs or T cells enriched from blood (not recorded which). These receptors originate from a woman between 18 and 29 years old with acute COVID-19. Both conserved end residues are part of each CDR3. The order of the fields is CDR3 length, V gene, clone size, J gene, D gene, CDR3 DNA, CDR3 protein. D genes are given only for firm matches. The listing skips clone size in some rows; elsewhere it reads once, few, many or a size class.

>12|TRBV27|few|TRBJ1-6|NA
TGTGCCAGCAGGCGCATCAATTCACCCCTCCACTTT
CASRRINSPLHF
>16|TRBV19|NA|TRBJ2-7|NA
TGTGCCAGTAGTATCTTATGGCGGGAAGGTTCCCACGAGCAGTACTTC
CASSILWREGSHEQYF
>15|TRBV30|once|TRBJ1-6|NA
TGTGCCTGGAGTGGATATCGCCACCGCAGATCACCCCTCCACTTT
CAWSGYRHRRSPLHF
>15|TRBV27|NA|TRBJ1-5|TRBD1
TGTGCCAGCAGTCAGAGACAGGGCGGGATATGGCCCCAGCATTTT
CASSQRQGGIWPQHF
>15|TRBV19|once|TRBJ2-1|TRBD2
TGTGCCAGTACCCCCGGGAGGGAATCCTACAATGAGCAGTTCTTC
CASTPGRESYNEQFF
>14|TRBV10-3|NA|TRBJ1-3|NA
TGTGCCATCAGGCGGGTCGGGTCAGGAAACACCATATATTTT
CAIRRVGSGNTIYF
>15|TRBV2|NA|TRBJ1-6|NA
TGTGCCAGCAGGTCTTACCAGGGATACAATTCACCCCTCCACTTT
CASRSYQGYNSPLHF
>15|TRBV6-5|NA|TRBJ1-1|NA
TGTGCCAGCAGTTCAAACAGGAGGGACGACACTGAAGCTTTCTTT
CASSSNRRDDTEAFF
>15|TRBV6-1|NA|TRBJ1-5|TRBD1
TGTGCCAGCAGTGAATCGCAGGGACTCTTAACAGGGGGGCATTTT
CASSESQGLLTGGHF
>14|TRBV6-5|NA|TRBJ2-7|TRBD1
TGTGCCAGCAGCAAAGCTCAGGGGGCCTACGAGCAGTACTTC
CASSKAQGAYEQYF
>14|TRBV5-6|NA|TRBJ2-7|NA
TGTGCCAGCAGCTTGGGAGTTATCACCTACGAGCAGTACTTC
CASSLGVITYEQYF
>18|TRBV15|NA|TRBJ1-5|NA
TGTGCCACCAGCAGAGATCAACAGACCCTCTGGAGCAATCAGCCCCAGCATTTT
CATSRDQQTLWSNQPQHF
>16|TRBV18|NA|TRBJ2-1|TRBD1
TGTGCCAGCTCACCACTGGCCGGGACAGTAAACAATGAGCAGTTCTTC
CASSPLAGTVNNEQFF
>15|TRBV20-1|NA|TRBJ2-7|TRBD2
TGCAGTGCTAGTTTTCCAGCGGGAGTGACCTACGAGCAGTACTTC
CSASFPAGVTYEQYF
>16|TRBV5-1|NA|TRBJ2-3|TRBD2
TGCGCCAGCAGCTTGGGTCGTAGCGGGAGGTGGAATACGCAGTATTTT
CASSLGRSGRWNTQYF
>15|TRBV15|NA|TRBJ2-7|TRBD2
TGTGCCACCAGCAGAGATTTCGGGAGGGGCTACGAGCAGTACTTC
CATSRDFGRGYEQYF
>15|TRBV19|NA|TRBJ1-1|TRBD1
TGTGCCAGTAGTTCCCTCGGACAGGTGAACACTGAAGCTTTCTTT
CASSSLGQVNTEAFF
>14|TRBV6-5|NA|TRBJ2-7|NA
TGTGCCAGCAGCGGAGAGGGCGGAGGCTACGAGCAGTACTTC
CASSGEGGGYEQYF
>16|TRBV5-1|NA|TRBJ1-4|TRBD1
TGCGCCAGCAGCTTGGGACAGGGGGCGTTCAATGAAAAACTGTTTTTT
CASSLGQGAFNEKLFF
>14|TRBV5-1|NA|TRBJ2-7|TRBD1
TGCGCCAGCAGCGGGCAGGGGGTCTCCTACGAGCAGTACTTC
CASSGQGVSYEQYF
>15|TRBV27|NA|TRBJ2-1|TRBD2
TGTGCCAGCAGTTTAACGACTAGCGACTACAATGAGCAGTTCTTC
CASSLTTSDYNEQFF
>14|TRBV5-1|NA|TRBJ1-6|TRBD1
TGCGCCAGCAGCGGGACAGGGGAACATTCACCCCTCCACTTT
CASSGTGEHSPLHF